A selection of T cell receptor beta chains follows, all from one sample in a study of blood T cells in healthy people across ages. TCRdb reprocessed the 5' RACE reads with MiXCR, giving one entry per CDR3 protein. The table includes approximately 680,000 distinct CDR3 sequences, approximately 31% detected once. The specimen was blood. These receptors were taken from a woman older than 75 in good health. The CDR3 runs from the conserved cysteine through the conserved F or W. The order of the fields is J gene, V gene, clone size, D gene, CDR3 protein, CDR3 DNA. A D gene is named only where the DNA matches it firmly. The size entry is marked missing in some rows and otherwise reads once, few, many or a size class.

TRBJ2-7 TRBV5-6 - - CASSLRAVFSYEQYF TGTGCCAGCAGCTTAAGGGCGGTGTTCTCCTACGAGCAGTACTTC
TRBJ1-2 TRBV6-1 many - CASSELDRNYGYTF TGTGCCAGCAGTGAACTTGACAGAAACTATGGCTACACCTTC
TRBJ2-1 TRBV20-1 many TRBD1 CSAREGTAYNEQFF TGCAGTGCTAGAGAAGGGACAGCCTACAATGAGCAGTTCTTC
TRBJ1-2 TRBV20-1 few - CSARGGDGYTF TGCAGTGCTAGAGGCGGGGATGGCTACACCTTC
TRBJ2-3 TRBV12-3/TRBV12-4 - - CASSSGSRRADTQYF TGTGCCAGCAGTTCCGGGAGTCGCCGCGCAGATACGCAGTATTTT
TRBJ2-5 TRBV12-3/TRBV12-4 - - CASSLWERGYEQYF TGTGCCAGCAGTTTATGGGAGAGGGGCTATGAGCAGTACTTC
TRBJ1-2 TRBV20-1 - TRBD1 CSAIDRGSKNGYTF TGCAGTGCTATCGACAGGGGAAGTAAGAATGGCTACACCTTC
TRBJ2-2 TRBV4-2 - - CASSPDLVGTGELFF TGTGCCAGCAGCCCAGATTTAGTCGGCACCGGGGAGCTGTTTTTT
TRBJ2-2 TRBV5-1 - TRBD2 CASSFYGGDTGELFF TGCGCCAGCAGCTTTTACGGGGGGGACACCGGGGAGCTGTTTTTT
TRBJ2-2 TRBV7-9 - - CAGSLVLGDTGELFF TGTGCCGGCAGCTTAGTTTTAGGGGACACCGGGGAGCTGTTTTTT
TRBJ1-2 TRBV4-2 many TRBD1 CASGQEVDRGYGYTF TGTGCCAGCGGCCAAGAGGTGGACAGGGGCTATGGCTACACCTTC
TRBJ2-7 TRBV29-1 - TRBD1 CSVEGQERTYEQYF TGCAGCGTCGAAGGACAGGAAAGAACCTACGAGCAGTACTTC
TRBJ2-3 TRBV5-6 many TRBD1 CASSLGDRGYITDTQYF TGTGCCAGCAGCTTAGGAGACAGGGGGTATATCACAGATACGCAGTATTTT
TRBJ2-1 TRBV5-5 many TRBD1 CASSPGQGFNEQFF TGTGCCAGCAGCCCGGGACAGGGGTTTAATGAGCAGTTCTTC
TRBJ1-5 TRBV10-3 - TRBD1 CAISGDRGGQPQHF TGTGCCATCAGTGGGGACAGGGGGGGTCAGCCCCAGCATTTT
TRBJ2-7 TRBV5-1 - TRBD1 CASSPLGTGYEQYF TGCGCCAGCAGCCCGTTAGGGACAGGGTACGAGCAGTACTTC
TRBJ2-5 TRBV5-5 - - CASSLVQGPRFIQETQYF TGTGCCAGCAGCTTAGTTCAGGGCCCAAGGTTCATTCAAGAGACCCAGTACTTC
TRBJ1-2 TRBV7-9 - TRBD1 CASSDFPGQGIVGYTF TGTGCCAGCAGTGACTTCCCGGGACAGGGGATCGTTGGCTACACCTTC
TRBJ1-2 TRBV6-6 many - CASSYQPIKEGYTF TGTGCCAGCAGTTACCAACCCATCAAGGAGGGCTACACCTTC
TRBJ2-5 TRBV29-1 - TRBD2 CSVDFRGLAGGAGETQYF TGCAGCGTTGATTTTAGGGGACTAGCGGGGGGGGCCGGGGAGACCCAGTACTTC
TRBJ2-1 TRBV6-1 - - CASRAASYNKQFF TGTGCCAGTAGGGCCGCCTCCTACAATAAGCAGTTCTTC
TRBJ2-1 TRBV10-2 - TRBD2 CAGSEVSGGRRGEQFF TGCGCCGGCAGTGAGGTGAGCGGGGGGCGCAGGGGTGAGCAGTTCTTC
TRBJ2-4 TRBV12-3/TRBV12-4 few TRBD1 CASSSGGLPSYEKYF TGTGCCAGCAGTTCAGGGGGTCTACCATCCTACGAGAAGTACTTC
TRBJ2-1 TRBV29-1 - TRBD2 CSVESRGGAFNEQFF TGCAGCGTTGAAAGTCGCGGGGGGGCCTTCAATGAGCAGTTCTTC
TRBJ1-2 TRBV6-2/TRBV6-3 many TRBD1 CASRDRSTFYGYTF TGTGCCAGCAGGGACAGGTCTACGTTCTATGGCTACACCTTC
TRBJ2-7 TRBV30 few TRBD1 CARSVLWDRRDEQYF TGTGCCCGGAGTGTACTGTGGGACAGGAGGGACGAGCAGTACTTC
TRBJ1-1 TRBV7-8 few TRBD1 CASSLVYQGGHTEAFF TGTGCCAGCAGCTTAGTATATCAGGGGGGACACACTGAAGCTTTCTTT
TRBJ1-2 TRBV30 - - CAWSGDGGYTF TGTGCCTGGAGTGGCGATGGGGGCTACACCTTC
TRBJ2-1 TRBV6-2/TRBV6-3 - - CASTDYRETQFF TGTGCCAGCACAGATTATCGGGAGACCCAGTTCTTC
TRBJ1-4 TRBV15 - - CATSRDTATNEKLFF TGTGCCACCAGCAGAGATACAGCAACTAATGAAAAACTGTTTTTT
TRBJ1-2 TRBV20-1 many - CSARVVDRDDGYTF TGCAGTGCTAGAGTGGTCGACCGGGACGATGGCTACACCTTC
TRBJ1-2 TRBV7-2 many - CASSLRFTYYGYTF TGTGCCAGCAGCTTACGATTTACCTACTATGGCTACACCTTC
TRBJ2-1 TRBV5-1 many TRBD1 CASSSQGQGRDEQFF TGCGCCAGCAGCTCTCAGGGACAGGGGAGGGATGAGCAGTTCTTC
TRBJ2-2 TRBV12-3/TRBV12-4 few - CASSLKGTGELFF TGTGCCAGCAGTTTGAAAGGCACCGGGGAGCTGTTTTTT
TRBJ2-7 TRBV7-2 many TRBD2 CASSPSIAGGLHSYEQYF TGTGCCAGCAGCCCCTCCATAGCGGGGGGTCTACACTCCTACGAGCAGTACTTC
TRBJ1-6 TRBV6-1 few TRBD1 CATTGDSVNLHF TGTGCCACAACGGGGGACAGTGTAAACCTCCACTTT
TRBJ2-7 TRBV6-5 many TRBD2 CASGAGGDYYEQYF TGTGCCAGCGGAGCCGGGGGGGATTACTACGAGCAGTACTTC
TRBJ2-2 TRBV7-6 - TRBD2 CASSQQRGPGELFF TGTGCCAGCAGCCAGCAGCGGGGGCCCGGGGAGCTGTTTTTT
TRBJ2-4 TRBV28 many - CASSLLRSIQYF TGTGCCAGCAGTTTATTACGTAGTATTCAGTACTTC
TRBJ2-1 TRBV6-1 many - CASRVRAGGGEQFF TGTGCCAGCAGGGTCCGGGCCGGAGGGGGAGAGCAGTTCTTC
TRBJ2-7 TRBV9 many - CASSPRPYSYEQYF TGTGCCAGCAGCCCCCGACCCTACTCCTACGAGCAGTACTTC
TRBJ1-5 TRBV20-1 - - CSATSVSNRPQHF TGCAGTGCCACAAGCGTGAGCAATCGGCCCCAGCATTTT
TRBJ2-3 TRBV9 many TRBD2 CASSVASGGPTDTQYF TGTGCCAGCAGCGTGGCTAGCGGGGGGCCCACAGATACGCAGTATTTT
TRBJ2-7 TRBV6-6 many - CASSYMGTSYEQYF TGTGCCAGCAGTTACATGGGGACCTCCTACGAGCAGTACTTC
TRBJ2-7 TRBV7-2 many TRBD1 CASSLPGGSYEQYF TGTGCCAGCAGCTTACCAGGGGGCTCCTACGAGCAGTACTTC
TRBJ2-7 TRBV20-1 many TRBD2 CSALSGGADEQYF TGCAGTGCTCTTAGCGGGGGGGCCGACGAGCAGTACTTC
TRBJ1-1 TRBV7-9 few - CASSQGLGTEAFF TGTGCCAGCAGCCAAGGTCTCGGCACTGAAGCTTTCTTT
TRBJ2-4 TRBV20-1 - - CSVGDLAKNIQYF TGCAGTGTAGGAGATCTAGCCAAAAACATTCAGTACTTC
TRBJ1-1 TRBV7-9 many - CASSRGVGTEAFF TGTGCCAGCAGCAGAGGGGTTGGCACTGAAGCTTTCTTT
TRBJ1-4 TRBV7-9 - TRBD1 CASGLQGATNEKLFF TGTGCCAGCGGGCTCCAGGGGGCTACCAATGAAAAACTGTTTTTT
TRBJ2-7 TRBV7-2 many TRBD1 CASSSRTGGAYEQYF TGTGCCAGCAGCTCGCGGACAGGGGGCGCGTACGAGCAGTACTTC
TRBJ2-3 TRBV20-1 many - CSARSQERADTQYF TGCAGTGCTAGAAGTCAGGAAAGGGCAGATACGCAGTATTTT
TRBJ1-6 TRBV6-1 - - CASSLTVLTGSGSPLHF TGTGCCAGCAGTCTAACGGTACTTACAGGGTCGGGTTCACCCCTCCACTTT
TRBJ1-2 TRBV7-9 - - CASSSLAGEGFSNGHTF TGTGCCAGCAGCTCCCTAGCGGGGGAGGGTTTCTCTAATGGTCACACCTTC
TRBJ2-1 TRBV29-1 many TRBD2 CSVETRLARYNEQFF TGCAGCGTTGAGACTAGACTAGCGCGGTACAATGAGCAGTTCTTC